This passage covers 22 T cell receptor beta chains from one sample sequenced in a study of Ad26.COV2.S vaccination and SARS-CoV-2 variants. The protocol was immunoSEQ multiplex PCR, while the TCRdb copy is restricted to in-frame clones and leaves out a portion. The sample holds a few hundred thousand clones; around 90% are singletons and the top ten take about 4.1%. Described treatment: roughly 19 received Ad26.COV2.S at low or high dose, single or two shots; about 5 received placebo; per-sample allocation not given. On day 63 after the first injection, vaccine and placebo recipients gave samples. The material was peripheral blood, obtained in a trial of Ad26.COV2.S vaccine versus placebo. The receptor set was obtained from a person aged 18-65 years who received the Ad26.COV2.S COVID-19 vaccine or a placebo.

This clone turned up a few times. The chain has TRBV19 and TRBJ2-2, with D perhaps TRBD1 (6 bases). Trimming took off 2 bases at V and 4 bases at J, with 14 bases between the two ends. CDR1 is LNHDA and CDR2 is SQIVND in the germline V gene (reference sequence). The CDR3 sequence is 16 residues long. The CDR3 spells CASSIQGQIITGELFF. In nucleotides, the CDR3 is TGTGCCAGTAGTATACAGGGACAAATAATCACCGGGGAGCTGTTTTTT.

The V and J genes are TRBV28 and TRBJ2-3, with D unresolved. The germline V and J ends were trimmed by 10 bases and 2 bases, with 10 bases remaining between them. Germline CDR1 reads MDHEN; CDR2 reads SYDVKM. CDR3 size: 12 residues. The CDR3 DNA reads TGTGCCATCTCAGGAAACACAGATACGCAGTATTTT. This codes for CAISGNTDTQYF.

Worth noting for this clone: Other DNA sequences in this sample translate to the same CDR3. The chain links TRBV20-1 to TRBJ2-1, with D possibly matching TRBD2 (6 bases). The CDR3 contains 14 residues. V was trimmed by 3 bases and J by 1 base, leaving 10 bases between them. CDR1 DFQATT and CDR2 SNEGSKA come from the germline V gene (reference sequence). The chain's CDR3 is CSASPSGSYNEQFF. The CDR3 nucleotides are TGCAGTGCTAGTCCCAGCGGGTCCTACAATGAGCAGTTCTTC.

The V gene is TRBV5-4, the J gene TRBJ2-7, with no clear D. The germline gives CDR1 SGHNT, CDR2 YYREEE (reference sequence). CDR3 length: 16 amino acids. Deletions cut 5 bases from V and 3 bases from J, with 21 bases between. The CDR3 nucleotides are TGTGCCAGCAGTCTCGGACCGGGTGGGTTCGACTACGAGCAGTACTTC. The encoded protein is CASSLGPGGFDYEQYF.

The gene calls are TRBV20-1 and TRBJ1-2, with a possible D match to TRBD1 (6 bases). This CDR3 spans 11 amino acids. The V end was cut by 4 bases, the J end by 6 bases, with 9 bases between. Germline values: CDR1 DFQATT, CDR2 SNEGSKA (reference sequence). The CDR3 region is CSATRQDGYTF. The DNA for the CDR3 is TGCAGTGCTACACGACAGGATGGCTACACCTTC.

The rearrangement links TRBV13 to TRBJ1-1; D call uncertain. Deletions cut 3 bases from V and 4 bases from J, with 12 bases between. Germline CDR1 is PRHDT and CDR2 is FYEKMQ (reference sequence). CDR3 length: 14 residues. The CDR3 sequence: CASSFSSRATEAFF. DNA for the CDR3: TGTGCCAGCAGCTTCTCTTCCCGGGCCACTGAAGCTTTCTTT.

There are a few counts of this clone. The CDR3: CATSRHSIGYEQYF. CDR3 bases: TGTGCCACCAGCAGACATTCGATTGGCTACGAGCAGTACTTC. V is TRBV15 and J is TRBJ2-7, with no clear D. The CDR3 totals 14 residues. V lost 2 bases and J 3 bases, leaving 11 bases between the germline ends. The V gene's germline CDR1 is LNHNV and CDR2 YYDKDF (reference sequence).

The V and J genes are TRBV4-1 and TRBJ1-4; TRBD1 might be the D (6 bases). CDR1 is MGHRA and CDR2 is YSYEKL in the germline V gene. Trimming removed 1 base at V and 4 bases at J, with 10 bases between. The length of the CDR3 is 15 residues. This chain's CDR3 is CASSQVPGVNEKLFF. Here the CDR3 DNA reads TGCGCCAGCAGCCAAGTTCCAGGGGTTAATGAAAAACTGTTTTTT.

CDR3 protein: CAWSFSTKDTQYF. The CDR3 DNA follows: TGTGCCTGGAGCTTTTCGACTAAGGATACGCAGTATTTT. This chain uses TRBV30 with TRBJ2-3; TRBD2 might be the D (5 bases). Germline-derived CDR1 and CDR2 are GTSNPN and SVGIG (reference sequence). V was trimmed by 3 bases and J by 6 bases, leaving 13 bases between them. The CDR3 is made up of 13 amino acids.

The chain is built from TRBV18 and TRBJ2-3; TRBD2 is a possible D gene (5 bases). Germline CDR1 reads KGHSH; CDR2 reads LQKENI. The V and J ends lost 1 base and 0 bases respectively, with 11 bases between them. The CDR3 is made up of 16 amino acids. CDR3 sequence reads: CASSPLSRTSTDTQYF. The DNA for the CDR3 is TGTGCCAGCTCACCACTAAGCAGGACTAGCACAGATACGCAGTATTTT. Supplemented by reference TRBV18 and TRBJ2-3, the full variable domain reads NAGVMQNPRHLVRRRGQEARLRCSPMKGHSHVYWYRQLPEEGLKFMVYLQKENIIDESGMPKERFSAEFPKEGPSILRIQQVVRGDSAAYFCASSPLSRTSTDTQYFGPGTRLTVL.

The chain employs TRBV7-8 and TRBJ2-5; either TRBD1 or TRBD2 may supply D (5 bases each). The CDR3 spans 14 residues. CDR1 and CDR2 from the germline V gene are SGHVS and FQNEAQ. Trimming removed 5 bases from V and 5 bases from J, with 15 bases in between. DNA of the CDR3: TGTGCCAGCAGCAGGGACGAGCTGGGGGAGACCCAGTACTTC. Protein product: CASSRDELGETQYF.

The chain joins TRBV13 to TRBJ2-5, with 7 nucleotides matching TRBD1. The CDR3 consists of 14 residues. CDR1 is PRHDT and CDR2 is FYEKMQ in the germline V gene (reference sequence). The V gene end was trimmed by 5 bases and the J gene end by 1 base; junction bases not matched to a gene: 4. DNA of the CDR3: TGTGCCAGCAGCCGCCGGGACAGCCAAGAGACCCAGTACTTC. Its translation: CASSRRDSQETQYF. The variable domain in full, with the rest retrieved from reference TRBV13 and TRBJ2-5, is AAGVIQSPRHLIKEKRETATLKCYPIPRHDTVYWYQQGPGQDPQFLISFYEKMQSDKGSIPDRFSAQQFSDYHSELNMSSLELGDSALYFCASSRRDSQETQYFGPGTRLLVL.

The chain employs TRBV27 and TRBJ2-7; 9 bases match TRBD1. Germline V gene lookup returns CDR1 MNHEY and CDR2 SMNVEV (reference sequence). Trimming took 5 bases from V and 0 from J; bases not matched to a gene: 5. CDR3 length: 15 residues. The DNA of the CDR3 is TGTGCCAGCAGTATACTGGGACAGGGCTCCTACGAGCAGTACTTC. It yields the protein CASSILGQGSYEQYF.

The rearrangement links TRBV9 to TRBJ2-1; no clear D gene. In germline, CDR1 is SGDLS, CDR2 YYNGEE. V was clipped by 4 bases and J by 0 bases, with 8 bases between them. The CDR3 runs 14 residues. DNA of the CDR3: TGTGCCAGCAGCCCCTGGATCTCCTACAATGAGCAGTTCTTC. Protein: CASSPWISYNEQFF.

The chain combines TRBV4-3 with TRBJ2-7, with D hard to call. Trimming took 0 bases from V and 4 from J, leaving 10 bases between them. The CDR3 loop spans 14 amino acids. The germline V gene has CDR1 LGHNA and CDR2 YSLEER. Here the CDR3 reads CASSQEGGFYEQYF. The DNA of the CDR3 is TGCGCCAGCAGCCAAGAAGGCGGCTTTTACGAGCAGTACTTC.

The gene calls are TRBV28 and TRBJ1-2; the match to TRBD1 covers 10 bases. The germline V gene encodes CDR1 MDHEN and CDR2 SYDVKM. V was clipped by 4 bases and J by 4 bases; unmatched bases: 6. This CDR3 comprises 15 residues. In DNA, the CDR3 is TGTGCCAGCAGTTCAACCGGGACAGGGGTCTATGGCTACACCTTC. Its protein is CASSSTGTGVYGYTF.

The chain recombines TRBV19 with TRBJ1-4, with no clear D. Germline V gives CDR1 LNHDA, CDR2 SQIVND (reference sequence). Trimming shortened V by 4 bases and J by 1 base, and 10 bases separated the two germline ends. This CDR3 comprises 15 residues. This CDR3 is CASSTPWGTNEKLFF. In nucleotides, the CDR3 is TGTGCCAGTAGTACGCCATGGGGAACTAATGAAAAACTGTTTTTT.

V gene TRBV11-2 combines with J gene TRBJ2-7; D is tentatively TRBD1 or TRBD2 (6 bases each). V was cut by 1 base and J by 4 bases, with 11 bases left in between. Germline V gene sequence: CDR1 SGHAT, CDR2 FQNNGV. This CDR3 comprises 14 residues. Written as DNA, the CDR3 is TGTGCCAGCAGCTTAGCCGGGGGCCGGTACGAGCAGTACTTC. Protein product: CASSLAGGRYEQYF.

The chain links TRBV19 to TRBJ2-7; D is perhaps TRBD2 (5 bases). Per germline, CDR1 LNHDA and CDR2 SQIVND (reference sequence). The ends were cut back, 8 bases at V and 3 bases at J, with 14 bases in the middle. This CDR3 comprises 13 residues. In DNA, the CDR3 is TGTGCCAGTTCCCGGGGTCTAAACTACGAGCAGTACTTC. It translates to CASSRGLNYEQYF.

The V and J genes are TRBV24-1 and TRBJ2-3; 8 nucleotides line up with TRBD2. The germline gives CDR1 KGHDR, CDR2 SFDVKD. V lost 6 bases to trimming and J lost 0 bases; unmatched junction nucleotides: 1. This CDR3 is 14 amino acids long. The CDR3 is CATSPSGSTDTQYF. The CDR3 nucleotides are TGTGCCACCAGTCCTAGCGGGAGCACAGATACGCAGTATTTT.

The chain's CDR3 is CASSDTFDRGDEQFF. In nucleotides, the CDR3 is TGTGCCAGCAGCGACACCTTTGACAGGGGCGATGAGCAGTTCTTC. The chain uses TRBV7-9 and TRBJ2-1, with 8 bases identical to TRBD1. This CDR3 is 15 amino acids long. The ends lost 5 bases at V and 8 bases at J; junction bases unmatched: 11. Germline V gene sequence: CDR1 SEHNR, CDR2 FQNEAQ (reference sequence).

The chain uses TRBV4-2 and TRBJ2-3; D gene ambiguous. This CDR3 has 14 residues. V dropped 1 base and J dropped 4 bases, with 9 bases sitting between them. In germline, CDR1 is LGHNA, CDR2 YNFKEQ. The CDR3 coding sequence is TGTGCCAGCAGCCAAGGGTCTAGTGCAGATACGCAGTATTTT. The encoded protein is CASSQGSSADTQYF.